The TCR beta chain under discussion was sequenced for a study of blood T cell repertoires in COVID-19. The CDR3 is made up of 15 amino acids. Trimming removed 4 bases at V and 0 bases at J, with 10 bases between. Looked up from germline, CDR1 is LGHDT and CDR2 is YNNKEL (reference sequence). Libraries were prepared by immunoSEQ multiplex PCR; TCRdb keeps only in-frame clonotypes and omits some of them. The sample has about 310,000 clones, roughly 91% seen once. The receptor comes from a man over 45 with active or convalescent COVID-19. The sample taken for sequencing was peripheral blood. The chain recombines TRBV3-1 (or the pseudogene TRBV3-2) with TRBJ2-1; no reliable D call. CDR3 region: CASSPLPGSYNEQFF. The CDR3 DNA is TGTGCCAGCAGCCCTCTGCCGGGCTCCTACAATGAGCAGTTCTTC.